The clone carrying this TCR beta chain appeared a few times. Its antigen is still unknown. These data are taken from a study of CD8+ T cells in alopecia areata. Study summary: Treatment of the treated patients consisted of oral tofacitinib, 5 to 10 mg twice daily.

Overall study results and limits: Given one nonresponder, whether baseline CD8+ expansion relates to response remains uncertain.

Treatment specified: oral pan-JAK inhibitor, 5-10 mg twice daily. Specimens obtained from alopecia areata patients comprised lesional scalp punch biopsies and peripheral blood. cDNA reverse transcribed from extracted RNA served as the sequencing template. Clones were sequenced by immunoSEQ multiplex PCR, and TCRdb holds only the in-frame ones, with some missing. Here the sample spans 150,000 to 200,000 clones, approximately 57% being singletons. The clonotype was recovered from a human donor with alopecia areata. Source: CD4+ T cells sorted from blood, taken at week 24, from a patient treated with tofacitinib.

CDR3 in amino acids: CASSPGANSPLHF. The CDR3 DNA follows: TGTGCCAGCAGCCCCGGGGCTAATTCACCCCTCCACTTT. This chain connects TRBV14 to TRBJ1-6; tentatively, D is TRBD1 (5 bases). The germline CDR1 and CDR2 sequences are SGHDN and FVKESK. The CDR3 loop spans 13 amino acids. The V end was cut by 4 bases, the J end by 6 bases, with 7 bases between. The full variable domain, in which reference TRBV14 and TRBJ1-6 provide the parts outside the CDR3, is EAGVTQFPSHSVIEKGQTVTLRCDPISGHDNLYWYRRVMGKEIKFLLHFVKESKQDESGMPNNRFLAERTGGTYSTLKVQPAELEDSGVYFCASSPGANSPLHFGNGTRLTVT.